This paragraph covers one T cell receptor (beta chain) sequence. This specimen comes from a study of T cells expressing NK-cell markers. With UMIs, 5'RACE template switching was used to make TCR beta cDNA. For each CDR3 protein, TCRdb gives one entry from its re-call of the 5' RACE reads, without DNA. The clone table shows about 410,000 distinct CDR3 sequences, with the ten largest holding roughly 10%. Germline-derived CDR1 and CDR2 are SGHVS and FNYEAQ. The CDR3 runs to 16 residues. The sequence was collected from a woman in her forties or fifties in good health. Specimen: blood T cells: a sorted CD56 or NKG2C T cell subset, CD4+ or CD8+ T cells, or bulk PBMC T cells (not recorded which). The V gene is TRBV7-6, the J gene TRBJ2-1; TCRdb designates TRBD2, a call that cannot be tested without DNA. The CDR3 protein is CASSLASGRAGNEQFF.